The clone carrying this TCR beta chain turned up a few times. The entry originates in a study of cytomegalovirus exposure and HLA in healthy donors. The study ran its PCR with 60 Vbeta and 13 Jbeta primers. Clones were sequenced by immunoSEQ multiplex PCR, and TCRdb holds only the in-frame ones, with some missing. The sample includes around 200,000 clones, less than 90% of them seen just once. The sequenced material came from PBMCs. The TCR sequence derives from a woman under 40 in good health and CMV-seronegative.

The CDR3 DNA is TGCGCCAGCAGCCCGATACTAGCGGGACCCCCAGATACGCAGTATTTT. It translates to CASSPILAGPPDTQYF. The chain couples TRBV4-1 to TRBJ2-3; 10 nucleotides line up with TRBD2. This CDR3 contains 16 residues. Trimming cost V 4 bases and J 4 bases; bases outside gene matches: 8. Germline CDR1 and CDR2: MGHRA and YSYEKL.